This T cell receptor (beta chain) was sequenced in a study of cytomegalovirus exposure and HLA in healthy donors. Study conclusions and caveats: Per a prior analysis, the majority of TCR beta V segments were productive roughly 87% or roughly 30% of the time. Exclusion applied to some V segments, including TRBV6-2 and TRBV6-3, as they were indistinguishable.

This clone was detected only a few times. Its antigen is currently unknown. Sampled while nominally healthy, donors likely had unrecorded immune exposures. The V gene's germline CDR1 is SEHNR and CDR2 FQNEAQ (reference sequence). The V end lost 1 base, the J end lost 8 bases, and 5 bases lay between the germline ends. The CDR3 has 11 residues. The PCR had 60 Vbeta and 13 Jbeta primers. Assay: immunoSEQ multiplex PCR; the TCRdb copy retains only in-frame clones and omits some. The sample has tens of thousands of clones; approximately 80% are singletons. The receptor was derived from a male donor in good health and CMV-seronegative. The chain combines TRBV7-9 with TRBJ1-2; D remains unclear. The source material was PBMCs. The CDR3 DNA follows: TGTGCCAGCAGCTTAGTGGGCGGCTACACCTTC. Translating gives CASSLVGGYTF.